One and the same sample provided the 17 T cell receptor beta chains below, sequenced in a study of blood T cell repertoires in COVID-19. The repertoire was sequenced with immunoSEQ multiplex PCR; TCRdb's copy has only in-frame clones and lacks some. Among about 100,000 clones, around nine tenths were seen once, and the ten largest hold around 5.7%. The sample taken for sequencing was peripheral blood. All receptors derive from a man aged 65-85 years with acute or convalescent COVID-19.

The CDR3 protein is CASSLGVAGHTDTQYF. The DNA for the CDR3 is TGTGCCAGCAGCTTAGGGGTAGCGGGGCACACAGATACGCAGTATTTT. This chain links TRBV11-2 with TRBJ2-3; 8 positions agree with TRBD2. This CDR3 region has 16 residues. Germline V CDR1 and CDR2: SGHAT, FQNNGV. The V gene end was trimmed by 1 base and the J gene end by 2 bases; junction bases not matched to a gene: 5.

CDR3 sequence (DNA): TGTGCCAGCAGTTTGAAGACTCAGAACACCGGGGAGCTGTTTTTT. This gives the protein CASSLKTQNTGELFF. The chain links TRBV6-5 to TRBJ2-2; D is unclear. This CDR3 is built from 15 residues. The V end was cut by 4 bases, the J end by 1 base, with 10 bases between. CDR1 is MNHEY, CDR2 SVGAGI, per germline.

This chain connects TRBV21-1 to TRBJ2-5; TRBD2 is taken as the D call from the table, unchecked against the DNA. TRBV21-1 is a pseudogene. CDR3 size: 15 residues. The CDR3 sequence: CASRGLAGEEETQYF. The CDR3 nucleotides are TGTGCCAGCAGGGGACTAGCGGGAGAGGAAGAGACCCAGTACTTC.

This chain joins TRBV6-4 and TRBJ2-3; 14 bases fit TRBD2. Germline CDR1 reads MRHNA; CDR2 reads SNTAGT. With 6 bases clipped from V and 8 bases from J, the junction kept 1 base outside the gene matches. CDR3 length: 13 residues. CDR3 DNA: TGTGCCAGCAGCGGGACTAGCGGGAGTACGCAGTATTTT. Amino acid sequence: CASSGTSGSTQYF.

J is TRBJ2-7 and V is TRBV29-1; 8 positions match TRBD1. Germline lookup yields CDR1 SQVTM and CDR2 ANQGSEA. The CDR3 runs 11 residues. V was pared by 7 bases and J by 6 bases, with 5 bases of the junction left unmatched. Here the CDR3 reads CSALTGVEQYF. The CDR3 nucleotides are TGCAGCGCGCTGACAGGGGTCGAGCAGTACTTC.

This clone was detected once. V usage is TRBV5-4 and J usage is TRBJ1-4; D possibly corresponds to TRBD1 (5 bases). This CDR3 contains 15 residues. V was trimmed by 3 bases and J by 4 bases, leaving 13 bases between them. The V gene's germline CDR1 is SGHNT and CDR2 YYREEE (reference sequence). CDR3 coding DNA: TGTGCCAGCAGCTCCGGGGGGGGTAATAATGAAAAACTGTTTTTT. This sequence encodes CASSSGGGNNEKLFF. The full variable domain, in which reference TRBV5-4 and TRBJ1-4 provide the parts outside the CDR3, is ETGVTQSPTHLIKTRGQQVTLRCSSQSGHNTVSWYQQALGQGPQFIFQYYREEENGRGNFPPRFSGLQFPNYSSELNVNALELDDSALYLCASSSGGGNNEKLFFGSGTQLSVL.

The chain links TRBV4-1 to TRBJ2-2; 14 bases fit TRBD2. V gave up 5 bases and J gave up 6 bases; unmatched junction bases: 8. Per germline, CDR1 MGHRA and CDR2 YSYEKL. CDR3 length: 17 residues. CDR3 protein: CASSLGLAGAGAGELFF. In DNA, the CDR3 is TGCGCCAGCAGCTTGGGACTAGCGGGAGCTGGGGCCGGGGAGCTGTTTTTT.

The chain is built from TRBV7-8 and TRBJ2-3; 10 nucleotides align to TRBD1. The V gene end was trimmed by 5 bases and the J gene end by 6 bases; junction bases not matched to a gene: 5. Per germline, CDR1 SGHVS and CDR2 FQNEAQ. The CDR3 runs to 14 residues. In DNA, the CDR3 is TGTGCCAGCAGCAAGACAGGGGGCAAGGATACGCAGTATTTT. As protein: CASSKTGGKDTQYF.

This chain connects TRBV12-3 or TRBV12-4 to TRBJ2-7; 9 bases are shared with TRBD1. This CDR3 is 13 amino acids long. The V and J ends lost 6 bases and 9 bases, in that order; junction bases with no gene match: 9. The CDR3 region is CASRTTGGAGQYF. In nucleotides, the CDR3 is TGTGCCAGCAGGACTACAGGGGGCGCGGGGCAGTACTTC.

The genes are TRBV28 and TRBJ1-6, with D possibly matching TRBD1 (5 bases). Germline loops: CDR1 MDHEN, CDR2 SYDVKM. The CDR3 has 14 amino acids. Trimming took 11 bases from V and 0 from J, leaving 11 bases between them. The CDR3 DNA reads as TGTGCCGTAGGGAGGGGCTCCTATAATTCACCCCTCCACTTT. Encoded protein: CAVGRGSYNSPLHF.

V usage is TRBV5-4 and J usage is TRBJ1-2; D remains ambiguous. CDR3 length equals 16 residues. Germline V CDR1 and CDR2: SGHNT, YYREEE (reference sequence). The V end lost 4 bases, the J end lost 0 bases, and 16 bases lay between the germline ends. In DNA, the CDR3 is TGTGCCAGCAGCAGCGGGATCCCTCATACTAACTATGGCTACACCTTC. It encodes CASSSGIPHTNYGYTF.

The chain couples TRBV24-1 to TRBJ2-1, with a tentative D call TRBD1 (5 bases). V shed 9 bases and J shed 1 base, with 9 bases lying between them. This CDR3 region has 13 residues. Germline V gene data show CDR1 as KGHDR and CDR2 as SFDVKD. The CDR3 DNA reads TGTGCCACCCAACAGGAGTCCTACAATGAGCAGTTCTTC. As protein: CATQQESYNEQFF.

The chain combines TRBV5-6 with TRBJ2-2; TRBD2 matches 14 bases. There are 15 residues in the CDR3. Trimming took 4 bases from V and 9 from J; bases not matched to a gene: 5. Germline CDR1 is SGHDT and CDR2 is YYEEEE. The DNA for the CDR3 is TGTGCCAGCAGCCCCGGGACTAGCGGGAGCAGGGAGCTGTTTTTT. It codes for CASSPGTSGSRELFF.

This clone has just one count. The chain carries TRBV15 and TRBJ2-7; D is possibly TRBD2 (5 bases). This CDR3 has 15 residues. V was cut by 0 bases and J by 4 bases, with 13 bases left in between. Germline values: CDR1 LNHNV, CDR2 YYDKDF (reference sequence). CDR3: CATSRDLASRYEQYF. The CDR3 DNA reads TGTGCCACCAGCAGAGATCTAGCTAGCAGATACGAGCAGTACTTC.

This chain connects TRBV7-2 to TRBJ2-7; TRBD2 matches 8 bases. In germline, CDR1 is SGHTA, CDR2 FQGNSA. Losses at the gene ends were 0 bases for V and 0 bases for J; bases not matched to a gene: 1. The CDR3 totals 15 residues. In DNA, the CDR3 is TGTGCCAGCAGCTTAGCGGGGACTAGCTCCTACGAGCAGTACTTC. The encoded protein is CASSLAGTSSYEQYF.

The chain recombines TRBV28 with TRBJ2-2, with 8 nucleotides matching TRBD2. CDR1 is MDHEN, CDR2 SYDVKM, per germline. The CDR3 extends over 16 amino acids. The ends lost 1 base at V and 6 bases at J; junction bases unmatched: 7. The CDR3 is CASSLFSGSSSGELFF. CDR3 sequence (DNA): TGTGCCAGCAGTTTATTCAGCGGGAGTTCTTCCGGGGAGCTGTTTTTT.

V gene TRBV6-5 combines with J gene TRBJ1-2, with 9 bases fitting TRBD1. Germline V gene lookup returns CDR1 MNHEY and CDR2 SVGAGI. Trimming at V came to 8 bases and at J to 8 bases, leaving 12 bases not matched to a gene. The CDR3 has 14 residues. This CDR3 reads CASAAGTGMQGYTF. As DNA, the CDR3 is TGTGCCAGCGCCGCCGGGACAGGGATGCAGGGCTACACCTTC.